The 9 T cell receptor beta chains in this list originate from one sample, sequenced in a study of blood T cell repertoires in COVID-19. Sequencing was performed with immunoSEQ multiplex PCR; in TCRdb, only in-frame clones are kept and a portion is missing. This sample has 150,000 to 180,000 clones, with approximately 80% found just once. The sequencing input was peripheral blood. These receptors came from a woman aged 55-70 years with acute or convalescent COVID-19.

The table lists this clone with a few counts. The J gene is TRBJ1-4, the V gene TRBV18, with D perhaps TRBD1 (5 bases). In germline, CDR1 is KGHSH, CDR2 LQKENI. Trimming took off 3 bases at V and 5 bases at J, with 19 bases between the two ends. The CDR3 runs to 17 residues. DNA for the CDR3: TGTGCCAGCTCACCTACCGCCGCGGGGCAAGCGAATGAAAAACTGTTTTTT. It encodes CASSPTAAGQANEKLFF. Variable domain in full (rest from reference TRBV18 and TRBJ1-4): NAGVMQNPRHLVRRRGQEARLRCSPMKGHSHVYWYRQLPEEGLKFMVYLQKENIIDESGMPKERFSAEFPKEGPSILRIQQVVRGDSAAYFCASSPTAAGQANEKLFFGSGTQLSVL.

The chain uses TRBV7-2 and TRBJ1-5; the match to TRBD1 covers 8 bases. The V gene end was trimmed by 1 base and the J gene end by 2 bases; junction bases not matched to a gene: 4. CDR1 SGHTA and CDR2 FQGNSA come from the germline V gene. The CDR3 runs 16 residues. The CDR3 DNA is TGTGCCAGCAGCTTAGTCCAGGGGGCAGGCAATCAGCCCCAGCATTTT. This encodes CASSLVQGAGNQPQHF.

The chain has TRBV5-4 and TRBJ1-6, with 7 bases fitting TRBD1. Germline assignment: CDR1 SGHNT and CDR2 YYREEE (reference sequence). V was pared by 0 bases and J by 9 bases, with 6 bases of the junction left unmatched. This CDR3 is built from 15 residues. The CDR3 here is CASSLDRGRGSPLHF. In nucleotides, the CDR3 is TGTGCCAGCAGCTTGGACAGGGGACGGGGTTCACCCCTCCACTTT.

The gene calls are TRBV28 and TRBJ1-4; D is perhaps TRBD1 (5 bases). The ends were cut back, 3 bases at V and 7 bases at J, with 12 bases in the middle. The CDR3 has 14 residues. Germline loops: CDR1 MDHEN, CDR2 SYDVKM. The chain's CDR3 is CASSLRQGGEKLFF. The CDR3 region has the DNA TGTGCCAGCAGTTTGAGGCAGGGTGGTGAAAAACTGTTTTTT.

The V and J genes are TRBV5-8 and TRBJ1-6, with D perhaps TRBD1 (5 bases). The CDR3 totals 13 residues. Looked up from germline, CDR1 is SGHTS and CDR2 is YDEGEE. V was shortened by 1 base and J by 9 bases, with 8 bases between the two germline ends. For the CDR3, the DNA is TGTGCCAGCAGCTTGACGGGGGTTTCACCCCTCCACTTT. Translated: CASSLTGVSPLHF.

This clone was detected only once. CDR3: CASSFSTGLAGFNEQFF. The CDR3 coding sequence is TGTGCCAGCAGCTTCTCTACGGGACTAGCGGGGTTCAATGAGCAGTTCTTC. The chain uses TRBV7-3 and TRBJ2-1, with 13 bases matching TRBD2. The CDR3 loop spans 17 amino acids. The ends lost 3 bases at V and 6 bases at J; junction bases unmatched: 8. Germline V lookup: CDR1 SGHTA, CDR2 FQGTGA. Filled out from reference TRBV7-3 and TRBJ2-1, the complete variable domain reads GAGVSQTPSNKVTEKGKYVELRCDPISGHTALYWYRQSLGQGPEFLIYFQGTGAADDSGLPNDRFFAVRPEGSVSTLKIQRTERGDSAVYLCASSFSTGLAGFNEQFFGPGTRLTVL.

A few counts support this clone. This chain uses TRBV7-9 with TRBJ2-7; TRBD2 is a possible D gene (5 bases). Trimming took 5 bases from V and 3 from J, leaving 8 bases between them. This CDR3 region has 12 residues. Per the germline V gene, CDR1 is SEHNR and CDR2 is FQNEAQ (reference sequence). CDR3 coding DNA: TGTGCCAGCAGCGTCGGGGTCTACGAGCAGTACTTC. As protein: CASSVGVYEQYF.

The V gene is TRBV12-5, the J gene TRBJ2-5, with 11 nucleotides matching TRBD2. Germline CDR1 and CDR2: LGHNT and FRNRAP. V trimming: 3 bases; J trimming: 2 bases; junction bases outside the gene matches: 8. The CDR3 is 17 residues long. The CDR3 DNA follows: TGTGCTAGTGGTTTCGCCTTGGGACTAGCGGCGCAAGAGACCCAGTACTTC. It encodes CASGFALGLAAQETQYF.

The sample holds a few counts of this clone. The V and J genes are TRBV4-1 and TRBJ2-7; TRBD1 matches 7 bases. V lost 2 bases and J lost 4; bases outside the gene matches: 5. Looked up from germline, CDR1 is MGHRA and CDR2 is YSYEKL. The CDR3 covers 14 residues. CDR3 DNA sequence: TGCGCCAGCAGCCAATTGCTCAGGGGGTACGAGCAGTACTTC. Encoded protein: CASSQLLRGYEQYF.